Listed below are T cell receptor beta chains from one sample, sequenced in a study of response to subunit inactivated influenza vaccine. Each CDR3 protein is one row after TCRdb ran MiXCR on the RT-PCR reads. The sample holds 700,000 to 800,000 distinct CDR3 sequences, approximately 18% seen once. The sample was PBMCs from blood, taken 5 to 6 days after vaccination. The receptors come from a man aged 50 to 59 who received an inactivated influenza vaccine. Both conserved end residues are trimmed from each CDR3.

>TRBJ2-1|TRBV12-3/TRBV12-4
ASSLYRAYNEQF
>TRBJ1-2|TRBV12-3/TRBV12-4
ASSLAGGGGGDGYT
>TRBJ1-1|TRBV3-1
ASSPGQGTEAF
>TRBJ1-5|TRBV12-3/TRBV12-4
ASSSVQGYQPQH
>TRBJ2-1|TRBV5-1
ASSLQGVTTNEQF
>TRBJ2-4|TRBV7-2
ASSLAPNGGLRSIQY
>TRBJ2-7|TRBV4-3
ASSQLVGGTYEQY
>TRBJ2-1|TRBV7-2
ASSLGTSFYNEQF
>TRBJ2-3|TRBV7-2
ASSGGTGRGSTDTQY
>TRBJ2-5|TRBV25-1
ASSDAGGVGTQY
>TRBJ1-2|TRBV10-3
AITGGAGYGYT
>TRBJ1-2|TRBV7-2
ASSLGGAGGGYT
>TRBJ2-1|TRBV5-1
ASSFLAGSNNEQF
>TRBJ2-7|TRBV7-6
ASSPTPGQGFGEQY
>TRBJ2-5|TRBV6-2/TRBV6-3
ASSYRYRGRKQETQY